The present TCR beta chain was sequenced within a study of cytomegalovirus exposure and HLA in healthy donors. Whole-study results and caveats: Specificity for CMV antigens was confirmed in vitro for a few of the CMV-associated chains. Later analysis demonstrated an association between a missense DCLRE1C variant and TCR beta V- and J-gene trimming. Researchers had no immune exposure information except CMV serostatus available.

Trimming took 5 bases from V and 7 from J, leaving 14 bases between them. The CDR3 length is 13 residues. The V gene's germline CDR1 is LNHDA and CDR2 SQIVND (reference sequence). Primers included in the PCR were 60 Vbeta and 13 Jbeta primers. Assay used: immunoSEQ multiplex PCR; TCRdb lists only in-frame clones, some missing. The table lists about 120,000 clones, approximately 80% of them singletons. Points on this clone: What it binds is unknown.

The sample was PBMCs. This chain connects TRBV19 to TRBJ2-5; the D is unclear. This receptor was obtained from a female donor in good health and CMV-seronegative. The CDR3 coding sequence is TGTGCCAGTAGTCCCCCCGGGTCCTTGACCCAGTACTTC. Residues: CASSPPGSLTQYF.